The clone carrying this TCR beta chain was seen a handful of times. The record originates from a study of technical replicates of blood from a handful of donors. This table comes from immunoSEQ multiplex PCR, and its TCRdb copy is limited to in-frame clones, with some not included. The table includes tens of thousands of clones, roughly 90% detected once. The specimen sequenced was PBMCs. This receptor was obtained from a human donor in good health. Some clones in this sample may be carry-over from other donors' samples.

The CDR3 sequence is CASSLATGDSGNTIYF. The CDR3 bases are TGTGCCAGCAGCTTAGCGACGGGAGACTCTGGAAACACCATATATTTT. The chain uses TRBV7-9 and TRBJ1-3; D not certain. The CDR3 has 16 amino acids. V lost 0 bases and J lost 0, with 9 bases in between. Germline V gene data show CDR1 as SEHNR and CDR2 as FQNEAQ (reference sequence).